These T cell receptor beta chains were read from a single sample in a study of identical twins. One entry per CDR3 protein results from TCRdb running MiXCR on the 5' RACE reads. This sample carries around 250,000 distinct CDR3 sequences, about 7% of them seen once, and the ten largest clones take roughly 3.9%. These data were also reused for a study on yellow fever vaccine responses in identical twins.

The sequenced sample was memory (CD45RO+) T cells sorted from blood. The source of these receptors is a woman between 18 and 29 years old in good health. CDR3s include the opening cysteine and the closing phenylalanine or tryptophan. D genes are given only for firm matches. Clone size is shown for a subset of rows, as once, few, many or a class of expanded clone.

CDR3: CASSPLEDRPLLRTEAFF
DNA: TGTGCCAGCAGCCCCCTTGAGGACAGGCCTCTTTTAAGGACTGAAGCTTTCTTT
V: TRBV4-2
size: many
J: TRBJ1-1
D: TRBD1

CDR3: CASSARTPSSYNEQFF
DNA: TGTGCCAGCAGCGCCCGGACTCCCAGCTCCTACAATGAGCAGTTCTTC
V: TRBV9
size: NA
J: TRBJ2-1
D: NA

CDR3: CASSWGTTDTQYF
DNA: TGTGCCAGCTCATGGGGAACCACAGATACGCAGTATTTT
V: TRBV7-9
size: NA
J: TRBJ2-3
D: NA

CDR3: CASSLVASGGGGEQFF
DNA: TGTGCCAGCAGTTTAGTGGCTAGCGGGGGAGGCGGTGAGCAGTTCTTC
V: TRBV12-3/TRBV12-4
size: many
J: TRBJ2-1
D: TRBD2

CDR3: CSASEASGRWVRTYNEQFF
DNA: TGCAGTGCTAGTGAGGCTAGCGGGAGATGGGTGAGAACCTACAATGAGCAGTTCTTC
V: TRBV20-1
size: few
J: TRBJ2-1
D: TRBD2

CDR3: CASSLIFPGGDYGYTF
DNA: TGTGCCAGCAGCTTAATTTTTCCAGGGGGCGACTATGGCTACACCTTC
V: TRBV7-8
size: NA
J: TRBJ1-2
D: TRBD1

CDR3: CASSETPGPNTEAFF
DNA: TGTGCCAGCAGTGAAACACCGGGGCCGAACACTGAAGCTTTCTTT
V: TRBV6-1
size: NA
J: TRBJ1-1
D: NA

CDR3: CATSINVADTQYF
DNA: TGTGCCACCAGCATCAACGTAGCAGATACGCAGTATTTT
V: TRBV15
size: NA
J: TRBJ2-3
D: NA

CDR3: CASSPAGSRNTGELFF
DNA: TGTGCCAGCAGCCCAGCCGGGAGTCGCAACACCGGGGAGCTGTTTTTT
V: TRBV7-2
size: many
J: TRBJ2-2
D: NA

CDR3: CASKSGDIYDTEAFF
DNA: TGTGCCAGCAAGTCGGGGGATATTTATGACACTGAAGCTTTCTTT
V: TRBV28
size: NA
J: TRBJ1-1
D: NA